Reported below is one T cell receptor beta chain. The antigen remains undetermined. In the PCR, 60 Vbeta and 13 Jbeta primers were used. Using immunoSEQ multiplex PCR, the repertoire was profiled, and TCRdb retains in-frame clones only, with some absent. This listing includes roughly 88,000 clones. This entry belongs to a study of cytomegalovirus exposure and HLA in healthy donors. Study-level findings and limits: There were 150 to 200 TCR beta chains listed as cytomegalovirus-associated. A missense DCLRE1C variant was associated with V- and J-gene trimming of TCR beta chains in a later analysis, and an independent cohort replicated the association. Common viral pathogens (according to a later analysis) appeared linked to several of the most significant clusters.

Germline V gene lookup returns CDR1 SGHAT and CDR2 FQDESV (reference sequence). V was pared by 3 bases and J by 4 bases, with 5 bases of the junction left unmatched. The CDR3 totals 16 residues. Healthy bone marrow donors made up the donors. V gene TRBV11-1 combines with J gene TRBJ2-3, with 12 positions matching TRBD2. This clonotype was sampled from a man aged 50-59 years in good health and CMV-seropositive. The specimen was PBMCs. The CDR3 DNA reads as TGTGCCAGCAGCTTGAGACTAGCGGGAGAGTCAGATACGCAGTATTTT. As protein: CASSLRLAGESDTQYF.